These T cell receptor beta chains were read from a single sample in a study of beta chain features in type 1 diabetes. Libraries were prepared by immunoSEQ multiplex PCR; TCRdb keeps only in-frame clonotypes and omits some of them. This table holds 200,000 to 300,000 clones, roughly two thirds found once. Sequencing was carried out using naive CD4+ T cells from blood. These receptors all stem from a man aged 25-40 years in good health. Both conserved end residues are trimmed from each CDR3.

cdr3_length: 12; v_call: TRBV9; cdr3_aa: ASSPRPAQETQY
cdr3_length: 16; v_call: TRBV2; cdr3_aa: ASSTPGLAGGNTGELF
cdr3_length: 13; v_call: TRBV6-1; cdr3_aa: ASSEGLAGGETQY
cdr3_length: 13; v_call: TRBV7-2; cdr3_aa: ASSPSGRLEETQY
cdr3_length: 11; v_call: TRBV30; cdr3_aa: AWRSGIYNEQF
cdr3_length: 11; v_call: TRBV18; cdr3_aa: ASSPGPGGEQY
cdr3_length: 10; v_call: TRBV28; cdr3_aa: ASSLVLYEQY
cdr3_length: 9; v_call: TRBV6-5; cdr3_aa: ATSRDYTQY
cdr3_length: 11; v_call: TRBV7-2; cdr3_aa: ASSLAPVAEQF
cdr3_length: 12; v_call: TRBV7-9; cdr3_aa: ASSEKDRTGELF
cdr3_length: 11; v_call: TRBV29-1; cdr3_aa: SGQGEGAGEQY
cdr3_length: 12; v_call: TRBV2; cdr3_aa: ASSGLTDQETQY
cdr3_length: 14; v_call: TRBV29-1; cdr3_aa: SVTGTGRLAGREQY
cdr3_length: 13; v_call: TRBV28; cdr3_aa: ASSLGGGRYNEQF
cdr3_length: 11; v_call: TRBV29-1; cdr3_aa: SVTSGGPDEQF
cdr3_length: 9; v_call: TRBV5-1; cdr3_aa: ASSWYDEQF
cdr3_length: 10; v_call: TRBV30; cdr3_aa: AWRMLGDGYT
cdr3_length: 8; v_call: TRBV20-1; cdr3_aa: SAGPREQY
cdr3_length: 10; v_call: TRBV25-1; cdr3_aa: ASSAGQETQY
cdr3_length: 11; v_call: TRBV30; cdr3_aa: AWMYGHITEAF
cdr3_length: 9; v_call: TRBV30; cdr3_aa: AWSPGDTQY
cdr3_length: 12; v_call: TRBV4-2; cdr3_aa: ASSQEPSADTQY
cdr3_length: 11; v_call: TRBV30; cdr3_aa: AWARDHNQPQH
cdr3_length: 13; v_call: TRBV7-9; cdr3_aa: ASTTSASSYNEQF
cdr3_length: 11; v_call: TRBV29-1; cdr3_aa: SACQGARETQY
cdr3_length: 11; v_call: TRBV29-1; cdr3_aa: SGQAATNEKLF
cdr3_length: 12; v_call: TRBV7-9; cdr3_aa: ASSLRQGNDEQF
cdr3_length: 12; v_call: TRBV18; cdr3_aa: ASSPSRDTNIQY
cdr3_length: 13; v_call: TRBV7-2; cdr3_aa: ASSVTSGGAYEQY